This T cell receptor (beta chain) was sequenced for a study of graft-versus-host responses after intestinal transplantation (dated by TCRdb to the early 2020s). Context from the whole study: Recipients received multivisceral, liver-intestinal, or isolated intestinal transplants. Every recipient was given anti-thymocyte globulin induction, followed by around three years of maintenance tacrolimus and steroids. Rather than going through the commercial service, samples from a few later patients were sequenced in-house on an Illumina MiSeq and processed with MiXCR. The cohort enrolled under 30 intestinal transplant recipients, one of whom was a retransplant, and a few patients without pretransplant specimens were excluded. A peak of at least 4% donor T cells among recipient peripheral blood mononuclear cells was the definition used for donor T cell macrochimerism. Alloreactive clones were identified by sequencing pre-transplant mixed lymphocyte reaction products and comparing these products with unstimulated pre-transplant donor and recipient T cells. Graft-versus-host and host-versus-graft alloreactive T cell clones were tracked in the graft, circulation and bone marrow after intestinal transplantation using bulk TCR-beta CDR3 sequencing. General findings and caveats noted by the study authors: Conclusions were limited by the relatively low number and heterogeneity of intestinal transplant patients. Early after transplant, peak levels of circulating GvH clones were found to be associated with declines in HvG clones. In patients with donor T cell macrochimerism, the allografts had high GvH to HvG T cell clonal ratios. GvH clones were found in recipient bone marrow, and some of the GvH clones appeared earlier in ileal mucosa or blood, which is consistent with an intestinal mucosal origin.

V is pared back by 2 bases and J by 9 bases, with 8 bases lying between the germline termini. In the germline V gene, CDR1 corresponds to MDHEN and CDR2 to SYDVKM. From the cysteine up to the phenylalanine, the CDR3 has a length of 12 residues. The kept DNA is CDR3 alone, 36 bases in frame from the first base. Of note for this clone: Its binding antigen is unknown. No much larger clone is present one base from it, and per-base qualities are unavailable.

The method was the immunoSEQ multiplex PCR assay. For most patients, genomic DNA was isolated with the Qiagen DNeasy Blood and Tissue Kit and shipped frozen to Adaptive Biotechnologies for TCR sequencing. High-throughput TCR-beta CDR3 sequencing of genomic DNA from most patients was performed by Adaptive Biotechnologies. In the source study's methods: TCR sequencing data were retrieved from Adaptive's ImmunoSEQ software for some 17 patients, whereas a few other patients were processed with MiXCR and VDJtools. To correct CD4 versus CD8 sorting errors, sequences present in both subsets at a frequency ratio below 5:1 were removed. CDR3 nucleotide sequences shared by donor and recipient were removed because the origin of these sequences could not be assigned. To be classed as alloreactive, a clone needed at least 2-fold expansion over unstimulated cells and a minimum CFSE-low frequency of 0.002% (template counts) or 0.001% (read counts). Mappable clones were those detected in sequenced pre-transplant spleen, lymph node, or MLR CFSE-low populations of the donor or recipient. The cumulative frequency of alloreactive clones was calculated as a percentage of all sequences, weighted by copy number. Not all clones reach the TCRdb copy of this immuneACCESS table, which keeps in-frame sequences only. Checked studies attribute under half of the gap to unresolved V genes and leave the rest unexplained. The D gene and trimming were derived from the DNA, and the V and J assignments and clone size from that table. Across this sample there are about 98,000 clones, with around four fifths seen only once. The ten biggest clones cover about 15% of the sample.

Per the publication, the time point label means: cells obtained before transplantation from donor or recipient. CD3+CD4+ and CD3+CD8+ populations were FACS-sorted from unstimulated pre-transplant donor and recipient cells taken from spleen or lymph nodes. The sequencing here drew on unstimulated CD8+ T cells sorted from spleen or lymph node cells, taken before intestinal transplant. The TCR sequence derives from a human donor who received an intestinal transplant. The chain couples TRBV28 to TRBJ2-1, and TRBD2 may be the D gene, going by 6 matching bases. The encoded CDR3 is CASSLGGIEQFF. DNA sequence: TGTGCCAGCAGTTTAGGGGGGATTGAGCAGTTCTTC.